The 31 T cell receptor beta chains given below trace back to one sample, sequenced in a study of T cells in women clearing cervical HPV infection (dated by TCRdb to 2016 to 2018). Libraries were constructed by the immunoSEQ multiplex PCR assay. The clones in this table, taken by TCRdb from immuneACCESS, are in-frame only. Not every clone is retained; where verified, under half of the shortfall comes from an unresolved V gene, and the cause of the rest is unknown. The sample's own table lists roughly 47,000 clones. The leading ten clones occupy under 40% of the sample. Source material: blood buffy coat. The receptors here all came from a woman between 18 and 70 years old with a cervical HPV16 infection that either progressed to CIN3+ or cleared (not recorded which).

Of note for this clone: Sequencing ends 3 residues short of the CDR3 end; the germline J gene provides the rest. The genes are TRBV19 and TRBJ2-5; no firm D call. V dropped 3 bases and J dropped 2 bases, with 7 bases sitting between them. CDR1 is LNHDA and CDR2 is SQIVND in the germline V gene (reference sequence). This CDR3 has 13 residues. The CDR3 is CASSMARQETQYF. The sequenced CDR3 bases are TGTGCCAGTAGTATGGCCAGGCAAGAGACC.

The CDR3: CASSLYRTNTEAFF. CDR3 DNA, as far as it was read: TGTGCCAGCAGTTTGTACAGGACGAACACTGAA. The chain combines TRBV6-2 or TRBV6-3 with TRBJ1-1; maybe TRBD1 (5 bases). The read ends 3 residues before the CDR3 terminus; that terminus is restored from the germline J gene. The CDR3 is 14 amino acids. Germline CDR1 MNHEY, CDR2 SVGEGT. V was clipped by 4 bases and J by 1 base, with 10 bases between them.

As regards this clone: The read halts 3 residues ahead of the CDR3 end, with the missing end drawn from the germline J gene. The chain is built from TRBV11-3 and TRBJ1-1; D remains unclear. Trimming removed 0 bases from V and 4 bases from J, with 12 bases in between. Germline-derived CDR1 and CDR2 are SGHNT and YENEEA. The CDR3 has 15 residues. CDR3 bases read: TGTGCCAGCAGCTTAGATCCCGGGGATGGCACTGAA. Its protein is CASSLDPGDGTE. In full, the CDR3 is CASSLDPGDGTEAFF.

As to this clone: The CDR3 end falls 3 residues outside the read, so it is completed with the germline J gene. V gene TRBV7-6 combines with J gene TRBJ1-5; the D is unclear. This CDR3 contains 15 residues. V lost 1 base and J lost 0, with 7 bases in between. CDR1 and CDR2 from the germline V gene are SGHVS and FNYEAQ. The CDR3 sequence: CASSLDSNSNQPQHF. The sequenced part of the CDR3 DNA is TGTGCCAGCAGCTTAGACAGCAATAGCAATCAGCCC.

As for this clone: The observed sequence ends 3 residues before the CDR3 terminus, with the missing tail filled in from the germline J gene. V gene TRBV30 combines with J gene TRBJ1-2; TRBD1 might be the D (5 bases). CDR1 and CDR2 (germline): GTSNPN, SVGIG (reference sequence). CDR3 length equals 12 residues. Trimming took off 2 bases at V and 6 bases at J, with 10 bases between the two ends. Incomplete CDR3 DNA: TGTGCCTGGAGTAAGGGGCTTGATGGC. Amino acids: CAWSKGLDG. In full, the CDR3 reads CAWSKGLDGYTF. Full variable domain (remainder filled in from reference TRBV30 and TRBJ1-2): SQTIHQWPATLVQPVGSPLSLECTVEGTSNPNLYWYRQAAGRGLQLLFYSVGIGQISSEVPQNLSASRPQDRQFILSSKKLLLSDSGFYLCAWSKGLDGYTFGSGTRLTVV.

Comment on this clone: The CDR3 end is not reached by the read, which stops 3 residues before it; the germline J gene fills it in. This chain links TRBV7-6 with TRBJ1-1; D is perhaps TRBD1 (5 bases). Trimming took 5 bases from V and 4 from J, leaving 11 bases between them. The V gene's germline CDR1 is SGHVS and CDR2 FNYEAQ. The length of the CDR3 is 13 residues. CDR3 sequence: CASSVSGGTEAFF. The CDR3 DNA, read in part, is TGTGCCAGCAGCGTGTCGGGGGGCACTGAA.

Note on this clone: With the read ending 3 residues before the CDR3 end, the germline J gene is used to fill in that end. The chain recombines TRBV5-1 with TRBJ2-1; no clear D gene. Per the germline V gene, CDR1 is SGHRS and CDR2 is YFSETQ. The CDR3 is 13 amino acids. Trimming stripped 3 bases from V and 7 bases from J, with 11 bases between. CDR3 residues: CASSSPTSNEQFF. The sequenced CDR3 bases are TGCGCCAGCAGCTCTCCGACTTCTAATGAG.

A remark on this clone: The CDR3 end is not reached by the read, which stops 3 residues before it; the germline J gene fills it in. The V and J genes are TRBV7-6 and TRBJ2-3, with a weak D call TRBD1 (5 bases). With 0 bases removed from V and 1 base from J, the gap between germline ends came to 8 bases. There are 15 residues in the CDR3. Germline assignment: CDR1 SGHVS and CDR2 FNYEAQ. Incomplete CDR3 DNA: TGTGCCAGCAGCTTAGCGAGACAGCGCACAGATACG. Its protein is CASSLARQRTDT. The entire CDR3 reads CASSLARQRTDTQYF.

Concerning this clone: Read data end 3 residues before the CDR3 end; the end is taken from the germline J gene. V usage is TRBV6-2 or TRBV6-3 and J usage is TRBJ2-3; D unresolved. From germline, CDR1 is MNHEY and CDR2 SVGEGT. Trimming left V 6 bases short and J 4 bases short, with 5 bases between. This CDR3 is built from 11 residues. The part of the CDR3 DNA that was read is TGTGCCAGCAGGACTGCAGATACG. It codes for CASRTADT. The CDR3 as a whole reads CASRTADTQYF.

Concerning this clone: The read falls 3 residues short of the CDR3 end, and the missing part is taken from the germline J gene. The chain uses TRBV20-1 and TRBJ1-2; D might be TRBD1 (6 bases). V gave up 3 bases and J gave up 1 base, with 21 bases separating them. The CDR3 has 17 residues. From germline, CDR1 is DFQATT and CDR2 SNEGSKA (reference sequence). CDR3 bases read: TGCAGTGCTAGGCTCGAATTCTTGGACAGAAGTAACTATGGC. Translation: CSARLEFLDRSNYG. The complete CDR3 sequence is CSARLEFLDRSNYGYTF.

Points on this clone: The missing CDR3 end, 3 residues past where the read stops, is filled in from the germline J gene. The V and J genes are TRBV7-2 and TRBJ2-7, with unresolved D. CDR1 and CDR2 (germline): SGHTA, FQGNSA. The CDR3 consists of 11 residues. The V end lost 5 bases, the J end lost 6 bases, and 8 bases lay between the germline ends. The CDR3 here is CASSGGGEQYF. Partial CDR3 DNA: TGTGCCAGCAGCGGCGGTGGCGAG.

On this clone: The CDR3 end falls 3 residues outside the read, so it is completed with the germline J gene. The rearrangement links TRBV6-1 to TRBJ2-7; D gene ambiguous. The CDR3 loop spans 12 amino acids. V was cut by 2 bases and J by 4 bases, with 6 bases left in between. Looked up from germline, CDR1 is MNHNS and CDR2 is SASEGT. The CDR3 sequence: CASSEPSYEQYF. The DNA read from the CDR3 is TGTGCCAGCAGTGAACCCTCTTACGAG.

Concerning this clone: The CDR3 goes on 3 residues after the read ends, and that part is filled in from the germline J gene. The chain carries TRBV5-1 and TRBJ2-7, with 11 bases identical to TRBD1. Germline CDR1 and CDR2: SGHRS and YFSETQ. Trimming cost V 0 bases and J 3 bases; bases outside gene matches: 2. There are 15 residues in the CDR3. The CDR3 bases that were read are TGCGCCAGCAGCTTGGGGGGGACAGGGGGCTACGAG. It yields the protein CASSLGGTGGYE. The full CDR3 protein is CASSLGGTGGYEQYF. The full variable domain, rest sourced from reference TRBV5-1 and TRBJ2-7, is KAGVTQTPRYLIKTRGQQVTLSCSPISGHRSVSWYQQTPGQGLQFLFEYFSETQRNKGNFPGRFSGRQFSNSRSEMNVSTLELGDSALYLCASSLGGTGGYEQYFGPGTRLTVT.

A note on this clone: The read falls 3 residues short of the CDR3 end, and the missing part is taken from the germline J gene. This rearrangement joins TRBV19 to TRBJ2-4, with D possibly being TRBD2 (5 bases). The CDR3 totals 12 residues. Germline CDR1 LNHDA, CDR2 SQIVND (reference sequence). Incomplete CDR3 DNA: TGTGCCAGTAATCCAGGTATTGGAGGT. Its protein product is CASNPGIGG. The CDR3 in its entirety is CASNPGIGGQYF.

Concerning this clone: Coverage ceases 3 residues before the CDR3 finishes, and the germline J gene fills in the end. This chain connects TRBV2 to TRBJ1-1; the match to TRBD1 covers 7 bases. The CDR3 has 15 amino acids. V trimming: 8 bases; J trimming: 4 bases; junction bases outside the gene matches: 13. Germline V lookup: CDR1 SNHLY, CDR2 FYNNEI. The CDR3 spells CASDHLQGKGTEAFF. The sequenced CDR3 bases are TGTGCCAGCGATCACCTACAGGGGAAGGGCACTGAA.

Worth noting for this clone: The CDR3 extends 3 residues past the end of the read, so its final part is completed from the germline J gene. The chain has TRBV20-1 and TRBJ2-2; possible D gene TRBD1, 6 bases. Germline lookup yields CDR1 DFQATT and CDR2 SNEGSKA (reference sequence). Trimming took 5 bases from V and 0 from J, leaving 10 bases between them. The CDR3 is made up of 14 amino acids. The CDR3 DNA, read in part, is TGCAGTGCTTCGGACAGACCGAACACCGGGGAG. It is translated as CSASDRPNTGE. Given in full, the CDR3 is CSASDRPNTGELFF.

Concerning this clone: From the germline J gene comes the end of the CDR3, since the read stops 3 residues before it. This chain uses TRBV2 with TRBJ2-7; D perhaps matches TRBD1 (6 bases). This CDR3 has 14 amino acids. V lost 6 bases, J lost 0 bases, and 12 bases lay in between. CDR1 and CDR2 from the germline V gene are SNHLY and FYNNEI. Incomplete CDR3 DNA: TGTGCCAGCAGACGGACAGCCTCCTCCTACGAG. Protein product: CASRRTASSYE. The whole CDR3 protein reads CASRRTASSYEQYF.

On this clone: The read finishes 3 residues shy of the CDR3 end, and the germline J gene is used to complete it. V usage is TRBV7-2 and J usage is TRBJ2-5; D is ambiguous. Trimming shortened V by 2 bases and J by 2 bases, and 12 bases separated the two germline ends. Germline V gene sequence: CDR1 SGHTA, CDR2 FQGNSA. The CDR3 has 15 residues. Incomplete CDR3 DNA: TGTGCCAGCAGCTTACCCTCAAACTCACAAGAGACC. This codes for CASSLPSNSQET. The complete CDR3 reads CASSLPSNSQETQYF.

The CDR3 here is CASSVAQGGYYGYTF. CDR3 DNA (partial): TGTGCCAGCAGCGTAGCACAGGGGGGGTACTATGGC. The rearrangement links TRBV9 to TRBJ1-2, with 8 bases that match TRBD1. The CDR3 end falls 3 residues outside the read, so it is completed with the germline J gene. J was trimmed by 3 bases and V by 0 bases; bases with no gene match: 4. Germline V gene data show CDR1 as SGDLS and CDR2 as YYNGEE. The CDR3 is made up of 15 amino acids.

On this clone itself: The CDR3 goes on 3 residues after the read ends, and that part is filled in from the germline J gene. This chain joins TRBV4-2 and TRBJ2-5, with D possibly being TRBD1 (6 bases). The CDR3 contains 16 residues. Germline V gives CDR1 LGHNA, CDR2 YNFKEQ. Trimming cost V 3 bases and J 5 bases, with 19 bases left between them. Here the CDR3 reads CASSQNTGSEWETQYF. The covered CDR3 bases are TGTGCCAGCAGCCAGAATACAGGGTCGGAATGGGAGACC.

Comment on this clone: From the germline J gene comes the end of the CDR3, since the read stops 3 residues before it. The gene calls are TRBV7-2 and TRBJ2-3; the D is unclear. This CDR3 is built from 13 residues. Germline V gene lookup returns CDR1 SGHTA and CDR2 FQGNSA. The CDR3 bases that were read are TGTGCCAGCAGCTTAGGCCTAGTAGAGACG. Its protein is CASSLGLVET. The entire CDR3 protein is CASSLGLVETQYF.

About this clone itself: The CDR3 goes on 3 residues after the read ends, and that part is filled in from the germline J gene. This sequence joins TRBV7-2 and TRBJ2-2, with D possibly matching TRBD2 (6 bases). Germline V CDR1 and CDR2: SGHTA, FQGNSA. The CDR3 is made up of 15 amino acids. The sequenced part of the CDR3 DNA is TGTGCCAGCAGCCCGTTCGTGCCTCTCGGGGGTGGG. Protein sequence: CASSPFVPLGGG. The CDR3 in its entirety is CASSPFVPLGGGLFF.

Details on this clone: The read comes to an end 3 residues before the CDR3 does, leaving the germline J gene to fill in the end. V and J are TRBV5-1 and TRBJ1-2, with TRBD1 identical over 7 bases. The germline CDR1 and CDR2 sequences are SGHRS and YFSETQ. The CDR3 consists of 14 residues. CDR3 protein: CASSLGEGARGYTF. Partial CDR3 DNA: TGCGCCAGCAGCTTGGGCGAGGGGGCGAGAGGC.

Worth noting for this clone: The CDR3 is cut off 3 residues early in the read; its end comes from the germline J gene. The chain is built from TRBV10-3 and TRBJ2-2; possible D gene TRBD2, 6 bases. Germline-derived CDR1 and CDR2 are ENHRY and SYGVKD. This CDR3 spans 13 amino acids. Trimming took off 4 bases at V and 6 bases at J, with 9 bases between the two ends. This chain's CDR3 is CAISATSSGELFF. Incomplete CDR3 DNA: TGTGCCATCAGTGCTACTAGCTCCGGGGAG.

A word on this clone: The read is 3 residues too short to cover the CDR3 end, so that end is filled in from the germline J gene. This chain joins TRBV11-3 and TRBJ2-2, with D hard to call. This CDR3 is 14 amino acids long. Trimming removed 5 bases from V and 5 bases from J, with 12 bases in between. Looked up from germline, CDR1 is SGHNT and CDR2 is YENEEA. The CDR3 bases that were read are TGTGCCAGCAGCCTCGAAAGGGCAACCGGGGAG. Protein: CASSLERATGE. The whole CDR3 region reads CASSLERATGELFF.

The CDR3 loop reads CSVERETGNEQFF. The sequenced part of the CDR3 DNA is TGCAGCGTTGAGAGGGAAACGGGGAATGAG. The chain links TRBV29-1 to TRBJ2-1, with TRBD2 as a possible D gene (5 bases). The read gets to within 3 residues of the CDR3 end, and the germline J gene fills in the rest. CDR1 and CDR2 from the germline V gene are SQVTM and ANQGSEA. V was shortened by 3 bases and J by 7 bases, with 13 bases between the two germline ends. This CDR3 has 13 residues.

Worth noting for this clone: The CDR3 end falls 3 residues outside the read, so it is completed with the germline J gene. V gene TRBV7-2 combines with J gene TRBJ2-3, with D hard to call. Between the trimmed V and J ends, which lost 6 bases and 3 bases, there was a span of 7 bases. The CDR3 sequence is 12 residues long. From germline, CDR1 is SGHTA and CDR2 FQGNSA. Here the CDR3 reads CASSRRTDTQYF. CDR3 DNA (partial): TGTGCCAGCAGTCGTCGGACAGATACG.

The CDR3 bases that were read are TGTGCCAGCAGCCCCTACAGGGGGCGGACCGGGGAG. Amino acids: CASSPYRGRTGE. The full CDR3 sequence reads CASSPYRGRTGELFF. The rearrangement links TRBV7-9 to TRBJ2-2, with 9 nucleotides matching TRBD1. The read ends 3 residues before the CDR3 terminus; that terminus is restored from the germline J gene. Germline CDR1 is SEHNR and CDR2 is FQNEAQ (reference sequence). J was trimmed by 5 bases and V by 5 bases; bases with no gene match: 6. The CDR3 has 15 amino acids.

Partial CDR3 DNA: TGTGCCAGCAGTTACTCGACAGGGGTGGCTCCCCTAGGGACC. It specifies CASSYSTGVAPLGT. The CDR3 as a whole reads CASSYSTGVAPLGTQYF. The chain couples TRBV6-2 or TRBV6-3 to TRBJ2-5, with TRBD1 matching 8 bases. The DNA ends 3 residues before the CDR3 does, and the rest of the CDR3 is filled in from the germline J gene. This CDR3 comprises 17 residues. J was trimmed by 7 bases and V by 0 bases; bases with no gene match: 13. CDR1 and CDR2 (germline): MNHEY, SVGEGT.

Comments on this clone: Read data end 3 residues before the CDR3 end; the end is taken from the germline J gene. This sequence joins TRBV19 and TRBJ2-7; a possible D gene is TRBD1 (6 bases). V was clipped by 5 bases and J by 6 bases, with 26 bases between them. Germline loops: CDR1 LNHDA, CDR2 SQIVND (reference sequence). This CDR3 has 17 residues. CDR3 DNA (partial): TGTGCCAGTAGTTCCCAAAGGGGGAATCCCGGGGTAGGCGAG. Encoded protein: CASSSQRGNPGVGE. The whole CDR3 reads CASSSQRGNPGVGEQYF.

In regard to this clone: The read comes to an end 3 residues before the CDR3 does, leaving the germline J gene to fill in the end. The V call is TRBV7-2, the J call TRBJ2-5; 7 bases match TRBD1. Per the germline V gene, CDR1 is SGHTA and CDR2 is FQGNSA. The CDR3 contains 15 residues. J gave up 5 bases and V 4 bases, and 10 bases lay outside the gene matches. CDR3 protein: CASSSTRTGRETQYF. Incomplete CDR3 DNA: TGTGCCAGCAGCTCAACTCGGACAGGCCGCGAGACC.